Listed here are 27 T cell receptor beta chains from one sample, sequenced in a study of Graves' ophthalmopathy and Graves' hyperthyroidism. Researchers took RNA transcripts and amplified TCR beta CDR3 regions from them. First-round RT-PCR relied on HTBI primers, and a second-round multiplex PCR came next. TCRdb ran MiXCR on the multiplex PCR reads and lists one entry per CDR3 protein. The sample lists about 1.2 million distinct CDR3 sequences, about 40% occurring once. The source material was peripheral blood or thyroid tissue (not recorded which). The receptors originated from an adult man with Graves' hyperthyroidism.

V and J are TRBV12-3 or TRBV12-4 and TRBJ1-3; maybe TRBD1 (6 bases). This CDR3 spans 18 amino acids. V lost 7 bases to trimming and J lost 2 bases, with 24 bases between them. The CDR3 is CASTGGYWLSGAGNTIYF. For the CDR3, the DNA is TGTGCCAGCACCGGCGGGTATTGGCTATCAGGGGCTGGAAACACCATATATTTT.

This clonotype was observed a few times. The chain combines TRBV5-6 with TRBJ1-1; 12 nucleotides agree with TRBD1. CDR3 size: 17 residues. Germline assignment: CDR1 SGHDT and CDR2 YYEEEE. With V trimmed by 6 bases and J by 4 bases, 13 bases remained unmatched. CDR3 nucleotide sequence: TGTGCCAGCAACCCAGACCGGGACAGGGGGCAGGTCACTGAAGCTTTCTTT. Its protein product is CASNPDRDRGQVTEAFF.

V gene TRBV6-5 combines with J gene TRBJ1-2; no clear D. V was cut by 0 bases and J by 7 bases, with 15 bases left in between. The CDR3 length is 15 residues. The germline V gene encodes CDR1 MNHEY and CDR2 SVGAGI. The CDR3 nucleotides read TGTGCCAGCAGTTACTCGATTCGGGTTGGGGTTGGCTACACCTTC. This codes for CASSYSIRVGVGYTF.

This clonotype has just a few counts. V is TRBV5-6 and J is TRBJ2-5; the D gene could be TRBD1 or TRBD2 (5 bases each). V lost 3 bases and J lost 2, with 14 bases in between. The CDR3 is 15 amino acids. Germline V gene sequence: CDR1 SGHDT, CDR2 YYEEEE. The CDR3: CASSSAPGPQETQYF. CDR3 DNA sequence: TGTGCCAGCAGCTCGGCGCCGGGACCACAAGAGACCCAGTACTTC.

The table lists this clonotype with many counts. CDR3 residues: CASSDPSGGETQYF. The CDR3 nucleotides read TGTGCCAGCAGTGATCCTAGCGGGGGAGAGACCCAGTACTTC. The chain employs TRBV2 and TRBJ2-5, with 10 bases identical to TRBD2. This CDR3 has 14 residues. Germline V gene sequence: CDR1 SNHLY, CDR2 FYNNEI. J was trimmed by 4 bases and V by 3 bases; bases with no gene match: 2.

There are a few counts of this clonotype. The gene calls are TRBV27 and TRBJ1-2; unclear D gene. This CDR3 spans 13 amino acids. The germline gives CDR1 MNHEY, CDR2 SMNVEV (reference sequence). Trimming removed 4 bases from V and 4 bases from J, with 10 bases in between. CDR3 DNA: TGTGCCAGCAGTTCGGTCGACGGCTATGGCTACACCTTC. This sequence encodes CASSSVDGYGYTF.

The CDR3 region is CAAQRRGAYEQYF. In nucleotides, the CDR3 is TGTGCCGCACAGCGGAGGGGAGCCTACGAGCAGTACTTC. This chain uses TRBV10-3 with TRBJ2-7; a possible D gene is TRBD2 (6 bases). The germline V and J ends were trimmed by 11 bases and 2 bases, with 16 bases remaining between them. The CDR3 runs 13 residues. CDR1 is ENHRY and CDR2 is SYGVKD in the germline V gene.

This clonotype was seen many times. The chain carries TRBV7-9 and TRBJ2-5; D unresolved. The length of the CDR3 is 13 residues. The germline V gene encodes CDR1 SEHNR and CDR2 FQNEAQ (reference sequence). V was shortened by 7 bases and J by 4 bases, with 13 bases between the two germline ends. The DNA of the CDR3 is TGTGCCAGCACCTCGAGTAGTAGAGAGACCCAGTACTTC. Encoded protein: CASTSSSRETQYF. The entire variable domain, with the rest obtained from reference TRBV7-9 and TRBJ2-5, is as follows: DTGVSQNPRHKITKRGQNVTFRCDPISEHNRLYWYRQTLGQGPEFLTYFQNEAQLEKSRLLSDRFSAERPKGSFSTLEIQRTEQGDSAMYLCASTSSSRETQYFGPGTRLLVL.

Notes on this clonotype: The junction does not match germline at one end; this may be a read error. The gene calls are TRBV10-2 and TRBJ1-5, with no clear D. CDR1 is WSHSY, CDR2 SAAADI, per germline. The CDR3 has 12 amino acids. The CDR3: CPTATSNQPQHF. Here the CDR3 DNA reads TGTCCCACTGCCACGAGCAATCAGCCCCAGCATTTT.

J is TRBJ2-5 and V is TRBV7-2; 11 bases agree with TRBD1. The V segment lost 6 bases and the J segment 5 bases; nucleotides outside the gene matches: 11. The V gene's germline CDR1 is SGHTA and CDR2 FQGNSA. CDR3 length equals 16 residues. The CDR3 coding sequence is TGTGCCAGCAGGCGGAGCGGACAGGGGGCTGGGGAGACCCAGTACTTC. It translates to CASRRSGQGAGETQYF.

This clonotype was counted at least ten times. The rearrangement joins TRBV29-1 to TRBJ2-2; D uncertain. Germline values: CDR1 SQVTM, CDR2 ANQGSEA. V dropped 6 bases and J dropped 5 bases, with 13 bases sitting between them. The CDR3 spans 13 residues. The CDR3 DNA reads TGCAGCGTCGCGAAGAGTGAGACCGGGGAGCTGTTTTTT. Protein sequence: CSVAKSETGELFF.

V and J are TRBV5-1 and TRBJ1-3; D uncertain. The CDR3 has 15 residues. CDR1 is SGHRS and CDR2 is YFSETQ in the germline V gene. Trimming removed 1 base from V and 6 bases from J, with 14 bases in between. The CDR3 DNA is TGCGCCAGCAGCTTGTACGGACTAGCGGAAAACACCATATATTTT. Its protein is CASSLYGLAENTIYF.

This clonotype showed up many times. The chain links TRBV15 to TRBJ1-5; the D is unclear. V was trimmed by 5 bases and J by 4 bases, leaving 9 bases between them. Germline V gene data show CDR1 as LNHNV and CDR2 as YYDKDF (reference sequence). The CDR3 contains 13 residues. CDR3 amino acids: CATSLRQNQPQHF. The CDR3 DNA sequence: TGTGCCACCAGCCTTAGACAAAATCAGCCCCAGCATTTT. The full variable domain, its missing parts supplied by reference TRBV15 and TRBJ1-5, is DAMVIQNPRYQVTQFGKPVTLSCSQTLNHNVMYWYQQKSSQAPKLLFHYYDKDFNNEADTPDNFQSRRPNTSFCFLDIRSPGLGDTAMYLCATSLRQNQPQHFGDGTRLSIL.

In this sample, this clonotype turned up many times. This chain links TRBV29-1 with TRBJ2-6; D not resolved. V dropped 4 bases and J dropped 0 bases, with 7 bases sitting between them. CDR1 and CDR2 (germline): SQVTM, ANQGSEA. This CDR3 comprises 14 residues. As DNA, the CDR3 is TGCAGCGTTGGTGCGAGCTCTGGGGCCAACGTCCTGACTTTC. This sequence encodes CSVGASSGANVLTF.

The chain couples TRBV4-3 to TRBJ2-7; a possible D gene is TRBD2 (7 bases). The CDR3 is made up of 20 amino acids. Trimming removed 4 bases from V and 2 bases from J, with 30 bases in between. Per the germline V gene, CDR1 is LGHNA and CDR2 is YSLEER. The chain's CDR3 is CASSLDRQDNVAGLTYEQYF. The CDR3 bases are TGCGCCAGCAGCCTAGATCGACAGGACAATGTAGCGGGCCTTACCTACGAGCAGTACTTC.

The rearrangement uses TRBV12-3 or TRBV12-4 and TRBJ2-2; D is possibly TRBD2 (6 bases). This CDR3 comprises 15 residues. V was shortened by 3 bases and J by 3 bases, with 11 bases between the two germline ends. CDR3 sequence reads: CASSFVLADTGELFF. CDR3 sequence (DNA): TGTGCCAGCAGTTTTGTCTTAGCGGACACCGGGGAGCTGTTTTTT.

The chain combines TRBV5-1 with TRBJ2-6, with 7 bases lining up with TRBD1. Trimming took 5 bases from V and 0 from J; bases not matched to a gene: 17. The CDR3 is 20 amino acids. Germline CDR1 reads SGHRS; CDR2 reads YFSETQ. The DNA for the CDR3 is TGCGCCAGCAGTTTGACACCGGGACAGACTGCCCGCTCTGGGGCCAACGTCCTGACTTTC. Translating it yields CASSLTPGQTARSGANVLTF. Drawing the rest from reference TRBV5-1 and TRBJ2-6, the complete variable domain is KAGVTQTPRYLIKTRGQQVTLSCSPISGHRSVSWYQQTPGQGLQFLFEYFSETQRNKGNFPGRFSGRQFSNSRSEMNVSTLELGDSALYLCASSLTPGQTARSGANVLTFGAGSRLTVL.

A few counts support this clonotype. The chain is built from TRBV6-1 and TRBJ1-5, with 8 bases that match TRBD1. The V segment lost 7 bases and the J segment 1 base; nucleotides outside the gene matches: 6. CDR1 is MNHNS and CDR2 is SASEGT in the germline V gene. The CDR3 is 15 amino acids. The CDR3 loop reads CASTKTGASNQPQHF. CDR3 coding DNA: TGTGCCAGCACCAAGACAGGGGCCAGCAATCAGCCCCAGCATTTT.

The table lists this clonotype with a count of one. V and J are TRBV10-3 and TRBJ1-6; no definite D call. Germline V lookup: CDR1 ENHRY, CDR2 SYGVKD. This CDR3 has 13 residues. Trimming pared 7 bases from V and 8 bases from J, leaving 12 bases between. This chain's CDR3 is CAITRDGDSPLHF. DNA of the CDR3: TGTGCCATCACCCGAGACGGAGATTCACCCCTCCACTTT.

The chain couples TRBV2 to TRBJ1-1; maybe TRBD1 (5 bases). The germline CDR1 and CDR2 sequences are SNHLY and FYNNEI. The CDR3 length is 12 residues. The V gene lost 5 bases and the J gene lost 11 bases, with 15 bases spanning the gap. The CDR3 nucleotides are TGTGCCAGCAGTCGCGACAGTCAGAAGGCTTTCTTT. It translates to CASSRDSQKAFF.

The V gene is TRBV19, the J gene TRBJ1-4; maybe TRBD1 (6 bases). The CDR3 spans 14 residues. Germline V lookup: CDR1 LNHDA, CDR2 SQIVND (reference sequence). Trimming took 5 bases from V and 7 from J, leaving 14 bases between them. CDR3 in amino acids: CASSSRQDSEKLFF. CDR3 nucleotides: TGTGCCAGTAGTTCTCGACAGGATAGTGAAAAACTGTTTTTT.

This clonotype was observed at least ten times. The chain couples TRBV5-1 to TRBJ2-2, with 9 bases identical to TRBD1. V trimming: 1 base; J trimming: 5 bases; junction bases outside the gene matches: 3. This CDR3 region has 15 residues. Looked up from germline, CDR1 is SGHRS and CDR2 is YFSETQ. Written as DNA, the CDR3 is TGCGCCAGCAGCTTGAGGACAGGGGAGACCGGGGAGCTGTTTTTT. As protein: CASSLRTGETGELFF.

This chain uses TRBV20-1 with TRBJ1-1; 7 nucleotides agree with TRBD1. Germline CDR1 is DFQATT and CDR2 is SNEGSKA (reference sequence). This CDR3 comprises 11 residues. The CDR3 DNA reads TGCAGATGGGACAGTGAGATTGAAGCTTTCTTT. This sequence encodes CRWDSEIEAFF.

Ten or more counts support this clonotype. The V call is TRBV5-6, the J call TRBJ1-1; D is ambiguous. V was shortened by 4 bases and J by 5 bases, with 9 bases between the two germline ends. Per germline, CDR1 SGHDT and CDR2 YYEEEE. The CDR3 sequence is 12 residues long. The CDR3 region is CASSPRYTEAFF. The CDR3 bases are TGTGCCAGCAGCCCCAGATATACTGAAGCTTTCTTT.

This clonotype turned up a few times. The V call is TRBV2, the J call TRBJ2-5; 7 nucleotides match TRBD1. The germline gives CDR1 SNHLY, CDR2 FYNNEI. The V segment lost 6 bases and the J segment 2 bases; nucleotides outside the gene matches: 12. This CDR3 region has 16 residues. The CDR3 bases are TGTGCCAGCAGGAGCCCTGGGACAGAGCCGCAAGAGACCCAGTACTTC. Translation: CASRSPGTEPQETQYF.

This clonotype was counted at least ten times. The chain uses TRBV24-1 and TRBJ2-7; D unclear. From germline, CDR1 is KGHDR and CDR2 SFDVKD. CDR3 length: 14 amino acids. The germline V and J ends were trimmed by 4 bases and 5 bases, with 14 bases remaining between them. In DNA, the CDR3 is TGTGCCACCAGTGACCGCACCCGGAGCGACGAGCAGTACTTC. This translates into CATSDRTRSDEQYF.

V is TRBV11-2 and J is TRBJ1-1, with TRBD1 as a possible D gene (6 bases). CDR1 SGHAT and CDR2 FQNNGV come from the germline V gene. The V end was cut by 9 bases, the J end by 5 bases, with 28 bases between. The CDR3 totals 17 residues. In DNA form, the CDR3 reads TGTGCCAGTCGGGGGCGGAGGCACCAGGGACGGGGTACTGAAGCTTTCTTT. Protein product: CASRGRRHQGRGTEAFF.